The clone carrying this T cell receptor (beta chain) came up a few times. The germline V gene encodes CDR1 MDHEN and CDR2 SYDVKM. Trimming pared 5 bases from V and 4 bases from J, leaving 16 bases between. The CDR3 has 15 amino acids. These data belong to a study of blood T cell repertoires in COVID-19. Profiled with immunoSEQ multiplex PCR; TCRdb holds only in-frame clones, not every one. The sample has 150,000 to 200,000 clones, 88% seen once. V is TRBV28 and J is TRBJ2-3; possibly TRBD2 for D (6 bases). The TCR comes from a woman aged 18-29 years who had recovered from COVID-19. Sequencing used PBMCs or T cells enriched from blood (not recorded which). The CDR3 DNA is TGTGCCAGCAGTCCCACGCTGGGACTCGCAGATACGCAGTATTTT. Its protein is CASSPTLGLADTQYF. Together with reference TRBV28 and TRBJ2-3, the CDR3 gives the full variable domain: DVKVTQSSRYLVKRTGEKVFLECVQDMDHENMFWYRQDPGLGLRLIYFSYDVKMKEKGDIPEGYSVSREKKERFSLILESASTNQTSMYLCASSPTLGLADTQYFGPGTRLTVL.